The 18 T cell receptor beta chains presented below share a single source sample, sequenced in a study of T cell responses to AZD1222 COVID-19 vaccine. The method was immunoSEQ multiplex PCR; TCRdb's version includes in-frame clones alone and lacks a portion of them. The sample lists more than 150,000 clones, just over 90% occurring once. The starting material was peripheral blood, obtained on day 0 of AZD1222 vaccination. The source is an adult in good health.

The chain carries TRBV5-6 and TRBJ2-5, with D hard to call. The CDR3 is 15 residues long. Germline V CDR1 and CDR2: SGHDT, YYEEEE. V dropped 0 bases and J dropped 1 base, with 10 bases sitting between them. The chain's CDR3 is CASSLGWQPQETQYF. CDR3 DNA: TGTGCCAGCAGCTTGGGCTGGCAGCCCCAAGAGACCCAGTACTTC.

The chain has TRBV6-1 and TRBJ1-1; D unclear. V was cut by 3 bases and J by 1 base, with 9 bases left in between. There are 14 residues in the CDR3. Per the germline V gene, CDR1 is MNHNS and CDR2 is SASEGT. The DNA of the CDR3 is TGTGCCAGCAGTGAGGGGAAGTGGAACACTGAAGCTTTCTTT. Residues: CASSEGKWNTEAFF.

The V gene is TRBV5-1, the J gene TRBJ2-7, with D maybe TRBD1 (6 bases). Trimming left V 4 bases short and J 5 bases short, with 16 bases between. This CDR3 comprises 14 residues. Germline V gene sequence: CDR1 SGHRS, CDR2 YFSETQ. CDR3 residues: CASSPTGFVDEQYF. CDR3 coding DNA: TGCGCCAGCAGCCCGACAGGTTTTGTCGACGAGCAGTACTTC.

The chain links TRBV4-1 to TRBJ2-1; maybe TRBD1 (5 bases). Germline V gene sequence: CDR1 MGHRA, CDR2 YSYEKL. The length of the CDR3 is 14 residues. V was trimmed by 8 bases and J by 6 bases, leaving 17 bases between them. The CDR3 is CASAILQGVNEQFF. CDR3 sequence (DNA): TGCGCCAGCGCCATCCTTCAGGGCGTCAATGAGCAGTTCTTC.

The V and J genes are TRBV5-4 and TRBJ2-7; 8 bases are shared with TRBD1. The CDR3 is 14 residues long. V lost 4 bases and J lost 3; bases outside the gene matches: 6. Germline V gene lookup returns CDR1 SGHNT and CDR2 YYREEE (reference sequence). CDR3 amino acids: CASSQQGDGYEQYF. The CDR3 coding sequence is TGTGCCAGCAGCCAACAGGGGGACGGCTACGAGCAGTACTTC. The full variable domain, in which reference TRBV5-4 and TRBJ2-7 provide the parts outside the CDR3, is ETGVTQSPTHLIKTRGQQVTLRCSSQSGHNTVSWYQQALGQGPQFIFQYYREEENGRGNFPPRFSGLQFPNYSSELNVNALELDDSALYLCASSQQGDGYEQYFGPGTRLTVT.

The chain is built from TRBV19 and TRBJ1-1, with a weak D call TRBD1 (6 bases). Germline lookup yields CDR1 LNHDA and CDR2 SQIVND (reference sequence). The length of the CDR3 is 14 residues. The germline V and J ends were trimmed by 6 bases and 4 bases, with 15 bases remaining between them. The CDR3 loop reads CASRHIGGLTEAFF. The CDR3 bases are TGTGCCAGTAGACATATAGGGGGGCTCACTGAAGCTTTCTTT.

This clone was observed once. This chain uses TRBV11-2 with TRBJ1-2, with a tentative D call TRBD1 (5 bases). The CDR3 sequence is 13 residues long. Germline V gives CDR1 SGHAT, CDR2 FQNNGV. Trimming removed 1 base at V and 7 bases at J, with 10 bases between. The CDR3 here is CASSLAQGSGYTF. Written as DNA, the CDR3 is TGTGCCAGCAGCTTAGCCCAGGGATCTGGCTACACCTTC.

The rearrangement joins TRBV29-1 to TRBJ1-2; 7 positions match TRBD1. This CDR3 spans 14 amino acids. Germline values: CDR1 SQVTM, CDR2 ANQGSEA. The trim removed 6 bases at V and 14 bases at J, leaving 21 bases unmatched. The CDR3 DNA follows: TGCAGCGTGGGGGGCCAGACAGGGACTTCCTCCTGGACCTTC. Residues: CSVGGQTGTSSWTF. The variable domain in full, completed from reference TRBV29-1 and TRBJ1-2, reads SAVISQKPSRDICQRGTSLTIQCQVDSQVTMMFWYRQQPGQSLTLIATANQGSEATYESGFVIDKFPISRPNLTFSTLTVSNMSPEDSSIYLCSVGGQTGTSSWTFGSGTRLTVV.

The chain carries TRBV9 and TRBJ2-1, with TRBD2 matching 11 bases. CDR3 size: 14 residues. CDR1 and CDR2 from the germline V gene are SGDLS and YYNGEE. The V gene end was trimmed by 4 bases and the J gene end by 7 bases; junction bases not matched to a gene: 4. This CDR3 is CASSPGLAANEQFF. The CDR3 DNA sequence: TGTGCCAGCAGCCCGGGACTAGCGGCAAATGAGCAGTTCTTC.

CDR3 nucleotide sequence: TGTGCCAGCAGCTTAGGGGTGCCTAGCGGGCTACAAGAGACCCAGTACTTC. This sequence encodes CASSLGVPSGLQETQYF. The chain uses TRBV7-6 and TRBJ2-5; TRBD2 aligns across 8 bases. The CDR3 runs 17 residues. The ends lost 1 base at V and 2 bases at J; junction bases unmatched: 9. CDR1 SGHVS and CDR2 FNYEAQ come from the germline V gene.

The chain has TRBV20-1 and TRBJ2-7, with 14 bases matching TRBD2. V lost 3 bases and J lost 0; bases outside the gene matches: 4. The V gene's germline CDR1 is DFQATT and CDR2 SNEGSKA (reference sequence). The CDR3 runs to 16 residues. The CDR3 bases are TGCAGTGCTAGTGGGACTAGCGGGGGCCGCTCCTACGAGCAGTACTTC. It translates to CSASGTSGGRSYEQYF.

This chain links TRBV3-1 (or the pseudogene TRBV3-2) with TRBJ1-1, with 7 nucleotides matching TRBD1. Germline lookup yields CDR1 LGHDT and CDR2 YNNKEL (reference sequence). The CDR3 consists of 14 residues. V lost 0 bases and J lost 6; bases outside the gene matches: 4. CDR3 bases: TGTGCCAGCAGCCAAGATCACAGGGGCTCTGAAGCTTTCTTT. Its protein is CASSQDHRGSEAFF.

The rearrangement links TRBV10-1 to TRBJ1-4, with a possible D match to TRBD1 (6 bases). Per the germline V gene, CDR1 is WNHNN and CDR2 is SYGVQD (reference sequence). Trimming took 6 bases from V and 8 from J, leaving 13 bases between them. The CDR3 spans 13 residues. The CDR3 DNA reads TGCGCCAGCAGCAGGGGTCGGGGGGAAAAACTGTTTTTT. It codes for CASSRGRGEKLFF.

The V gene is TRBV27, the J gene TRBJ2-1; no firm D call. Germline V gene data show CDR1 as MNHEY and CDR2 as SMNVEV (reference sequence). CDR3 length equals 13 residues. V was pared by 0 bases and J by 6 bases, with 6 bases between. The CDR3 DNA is TGTGCCAGCAGTTTATCTCCCGTCAATGAGCAGTTCTTC. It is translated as CASSLSPVNEQFF.

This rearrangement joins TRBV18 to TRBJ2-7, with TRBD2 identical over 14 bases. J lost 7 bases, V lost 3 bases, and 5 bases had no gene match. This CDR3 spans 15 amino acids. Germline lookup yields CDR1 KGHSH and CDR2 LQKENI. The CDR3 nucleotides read TGTGCCAGCTCACCGACCTGGACTAGCGGGAGGGAGCAGTACTTC. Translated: CASSPTWTSGREQYF.

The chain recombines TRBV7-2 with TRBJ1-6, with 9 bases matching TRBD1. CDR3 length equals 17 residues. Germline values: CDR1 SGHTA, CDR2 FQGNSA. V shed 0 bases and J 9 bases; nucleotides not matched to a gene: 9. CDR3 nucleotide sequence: TGTGCCAGCAGCTTAGCGGAGGGTTGGGACAGGGCTTCACCCCTCCACTTT. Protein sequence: CASSLAEGWDRASPLHF.

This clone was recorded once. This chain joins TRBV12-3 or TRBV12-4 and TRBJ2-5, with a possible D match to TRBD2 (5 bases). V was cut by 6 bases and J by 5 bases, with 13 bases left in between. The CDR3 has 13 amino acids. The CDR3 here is CASRPDLLETQYF. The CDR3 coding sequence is TGTGCCAGCAGGCCGGACTTGTTGGAGACCCAGTACTTC.

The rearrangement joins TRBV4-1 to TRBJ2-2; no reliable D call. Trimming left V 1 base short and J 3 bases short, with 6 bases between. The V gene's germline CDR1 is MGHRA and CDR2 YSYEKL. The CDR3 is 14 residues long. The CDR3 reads CASSQVLDTGELFF. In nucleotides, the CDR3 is TGCGCCAGCAGCCAAGTGCTCGACACCGGGGAGCTGTTTTTT.